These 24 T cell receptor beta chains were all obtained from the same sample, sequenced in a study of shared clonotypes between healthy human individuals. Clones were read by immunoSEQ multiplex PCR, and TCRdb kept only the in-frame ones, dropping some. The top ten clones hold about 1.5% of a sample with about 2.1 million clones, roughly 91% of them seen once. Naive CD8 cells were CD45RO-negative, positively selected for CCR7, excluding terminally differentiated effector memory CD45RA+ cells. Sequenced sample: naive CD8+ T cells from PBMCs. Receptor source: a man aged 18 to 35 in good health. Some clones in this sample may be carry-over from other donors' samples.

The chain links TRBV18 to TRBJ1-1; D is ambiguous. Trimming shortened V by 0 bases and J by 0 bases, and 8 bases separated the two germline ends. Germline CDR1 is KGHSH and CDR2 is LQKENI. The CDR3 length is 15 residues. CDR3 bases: TGTGCCAGCTCACCACCTCCACGAATGAACACTGAAGCTTTCTTT. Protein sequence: CASSPPPRMNTEAFF.

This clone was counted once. The DNA of the CDR3 is TGTGCCAGCAGTTTATCGATCCTACCGGGTGAGCAGTTCTTC. Residues: CASSLSILPGEQFF. The chain has TRBV27 and TRBJ2-1, with unresolved D. CDR3 length: 14 amino acids. From germline, CDR1 is MNHEY and CDR2 SMNVEV (reference sequence). The V end was cut by 0 bases, the J end by 9 bases, with 12 bases between.

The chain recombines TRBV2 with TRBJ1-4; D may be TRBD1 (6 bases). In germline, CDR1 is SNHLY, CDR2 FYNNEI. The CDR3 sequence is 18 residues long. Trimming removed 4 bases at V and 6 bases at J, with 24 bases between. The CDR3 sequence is CASSVRTSRTATYEKLFF. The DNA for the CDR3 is TGTGCCAGCAGTGTACGAACCTCGCGGACAGCTACGTATGAAAAACTGTTTTTT. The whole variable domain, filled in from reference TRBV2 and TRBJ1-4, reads EPEVTQTPSHQVTQMGQEVILRCVPISNHLYFYWYRQILGQKVEFLVSFYNNEISEKSEIFDDQFSVERPDGSNFTLKIRSTKLEDSAMYFCASSVRTSRTATYEKLFFGSGTQLSVL.

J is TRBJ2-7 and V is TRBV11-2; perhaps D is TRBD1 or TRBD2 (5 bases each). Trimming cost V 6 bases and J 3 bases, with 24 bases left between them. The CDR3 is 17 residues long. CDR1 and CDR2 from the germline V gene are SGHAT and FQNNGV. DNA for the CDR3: TGTGCCAGCAGACAATATGAGGGGATCTCAACCTTCTACGAGCAGTACTTC. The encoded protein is CASRQYEGISTFYEQYF.

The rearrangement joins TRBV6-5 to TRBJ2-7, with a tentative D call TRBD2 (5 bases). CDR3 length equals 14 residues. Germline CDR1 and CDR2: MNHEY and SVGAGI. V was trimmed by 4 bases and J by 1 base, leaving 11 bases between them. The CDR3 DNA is TGTGCCAGCAGTTCGGCCGGGATATCCTACGAGCAGTACTTC. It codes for CASSSAGISYEQYF.

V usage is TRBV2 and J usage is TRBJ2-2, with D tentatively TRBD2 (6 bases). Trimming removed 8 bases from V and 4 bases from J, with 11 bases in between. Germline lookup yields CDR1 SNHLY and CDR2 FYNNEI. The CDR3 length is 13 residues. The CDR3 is CASLAGITGELFF. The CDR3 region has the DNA TGTGCCAGCCTGGCGGGAATCACCGGGGAGCTGTTTTTT.

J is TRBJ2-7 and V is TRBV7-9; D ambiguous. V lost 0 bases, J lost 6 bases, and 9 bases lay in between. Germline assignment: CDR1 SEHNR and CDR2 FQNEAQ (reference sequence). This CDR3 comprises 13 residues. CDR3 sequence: CASSLAQVVEQYF. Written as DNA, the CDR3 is TGTGCCAGCAGCTTAGCGCAAGTGGTCGAGCAGTACTTC.

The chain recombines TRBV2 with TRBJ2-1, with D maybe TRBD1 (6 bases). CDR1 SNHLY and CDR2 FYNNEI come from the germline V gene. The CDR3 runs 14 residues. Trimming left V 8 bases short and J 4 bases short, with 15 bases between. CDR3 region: CASSSADRYNEQFF. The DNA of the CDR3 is TGTGCCAGCTCCTCGGCGGACAGATACAATGAGCAGTTCTTC.

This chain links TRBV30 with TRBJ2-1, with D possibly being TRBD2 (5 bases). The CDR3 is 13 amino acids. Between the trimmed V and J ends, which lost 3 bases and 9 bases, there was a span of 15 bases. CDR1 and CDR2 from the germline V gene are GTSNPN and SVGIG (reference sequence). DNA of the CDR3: TGTGCCTGGAGCCCGCGCGGGTGGAGTGAGCAGTTCTTC. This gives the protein CAWSPRGWSEQFF.

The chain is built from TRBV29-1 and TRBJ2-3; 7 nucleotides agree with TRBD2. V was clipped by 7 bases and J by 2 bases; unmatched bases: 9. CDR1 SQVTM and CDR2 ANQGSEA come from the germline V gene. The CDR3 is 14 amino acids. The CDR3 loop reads CSAGLAVYTDTQYF. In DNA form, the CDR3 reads TGCAGCGCCGGGCTAGCGGTTTACACAGATACGCAGTATTTT.

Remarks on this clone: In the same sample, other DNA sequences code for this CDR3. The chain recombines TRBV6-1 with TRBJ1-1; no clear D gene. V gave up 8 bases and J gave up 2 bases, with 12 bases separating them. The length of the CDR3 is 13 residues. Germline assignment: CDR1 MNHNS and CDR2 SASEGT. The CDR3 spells CASSGGVNTEAFF. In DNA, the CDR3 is TGTGCCAGCTCGGGAGGAGTTAACACTGAAGCTTTCTTT.

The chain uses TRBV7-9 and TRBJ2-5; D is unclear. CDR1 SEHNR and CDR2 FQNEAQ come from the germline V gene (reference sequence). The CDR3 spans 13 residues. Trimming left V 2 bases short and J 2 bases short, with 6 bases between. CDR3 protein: CASSLISQETQYF. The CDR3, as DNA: TGTGCCAGCAGCTTAATCTCACAAGAGACCCAGTACTTC.

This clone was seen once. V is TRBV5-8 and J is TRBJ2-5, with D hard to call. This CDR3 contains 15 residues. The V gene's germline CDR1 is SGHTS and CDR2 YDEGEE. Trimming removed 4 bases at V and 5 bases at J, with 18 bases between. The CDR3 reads CASSPRRVGWETQYF. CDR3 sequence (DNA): TGTGCCAGCAGCCCCCGTCGGGTCGGGTGGGAGACCCAGTACTTC.

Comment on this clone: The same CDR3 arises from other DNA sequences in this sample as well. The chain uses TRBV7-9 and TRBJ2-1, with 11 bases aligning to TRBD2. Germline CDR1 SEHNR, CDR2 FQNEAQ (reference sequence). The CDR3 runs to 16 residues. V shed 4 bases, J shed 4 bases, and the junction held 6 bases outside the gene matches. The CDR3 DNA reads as TGTGCCAGCAGCTCGACGACTAGCGGGGCATACAATGAGCAGTTCTTC. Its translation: CASSSTTSGAYNEQFF.

The CDR3 here is CASRRQGSLGNQPQHF. The CDR3 DNA reads as TGTGCCAGCAGAAGGCAGGGGTCTCTCGGCAATCAGCCCCAGCATTTT. J is TRBJ1-5 and V is TRBV21-1; the D call of TRBD1 is as the table states it, not checked on the DNA. TRBV21-1 is designated a pseudogene. The CDR3 is 16 residues long.

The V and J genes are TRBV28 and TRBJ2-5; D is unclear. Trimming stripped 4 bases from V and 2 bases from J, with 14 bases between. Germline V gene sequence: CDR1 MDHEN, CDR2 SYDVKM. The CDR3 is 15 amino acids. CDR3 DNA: TGTGCCAGCAGTTCCCGCTTTGAGTTACAAGAGACCCAGTACTTC. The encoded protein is CASSSRFELQETQYF. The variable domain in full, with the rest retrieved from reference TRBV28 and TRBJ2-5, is DVKVTQSSRYLVKRTGEKVFLECVQDMDHENMFWYRQDPGLGLRLIYFSYDVKMKEKGDIPEGYSVSREKKERFSLILESASTNQTSMYLCASSSRFELQETQYFGPGTRLLVL.

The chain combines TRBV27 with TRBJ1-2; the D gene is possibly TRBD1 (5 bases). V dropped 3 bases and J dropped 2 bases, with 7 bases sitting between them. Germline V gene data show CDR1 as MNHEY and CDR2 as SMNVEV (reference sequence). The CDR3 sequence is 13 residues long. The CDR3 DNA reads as TGTGCCAGCAGTTTCAACAGGAACTATGGCTACACCTTC. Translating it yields CASSFNRNYGYTF.

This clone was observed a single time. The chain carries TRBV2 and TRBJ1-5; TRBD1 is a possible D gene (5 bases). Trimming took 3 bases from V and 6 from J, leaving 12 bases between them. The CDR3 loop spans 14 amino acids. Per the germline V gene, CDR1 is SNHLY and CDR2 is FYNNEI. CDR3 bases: TGTGCCAGCAGTGAGAGGGGTAGCGCTCAGCCCCAGCATTTT. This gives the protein CASSERGSAQPQHF. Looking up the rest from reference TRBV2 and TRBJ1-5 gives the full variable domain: EPEVTQTPSHQVTQMGQEVILRCVPISNHLYFYWYRQILGQKVEFLVSFYNNEISEKSEIFDDQFSVERPDGSNFTLKIRSTKLEDSAMYFCASSERGSAQPQHFGDGTRLSIL.

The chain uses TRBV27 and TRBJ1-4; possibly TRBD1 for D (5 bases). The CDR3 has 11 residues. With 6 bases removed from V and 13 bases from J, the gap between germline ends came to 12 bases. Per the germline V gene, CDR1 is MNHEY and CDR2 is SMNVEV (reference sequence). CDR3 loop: CASRSGRRLFF. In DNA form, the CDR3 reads TGTGCCAGCAGATCGGGACGTCGACTGTTTTTT.

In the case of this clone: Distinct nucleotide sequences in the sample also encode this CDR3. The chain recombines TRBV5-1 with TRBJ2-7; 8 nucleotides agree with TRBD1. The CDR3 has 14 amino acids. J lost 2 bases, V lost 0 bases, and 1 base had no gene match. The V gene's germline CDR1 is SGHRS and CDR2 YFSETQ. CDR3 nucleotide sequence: TGCGCCAGCAGCTTGGCAGGGGGCCCCTACGAGCAGTACTTC. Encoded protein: CASSLAGGPYEQYF.

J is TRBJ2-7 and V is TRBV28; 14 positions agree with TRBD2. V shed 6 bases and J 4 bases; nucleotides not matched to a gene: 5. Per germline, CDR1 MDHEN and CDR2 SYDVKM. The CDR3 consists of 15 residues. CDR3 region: CASSSRTSGRYEQYF. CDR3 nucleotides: TGTGCCAGCAGCTCCCGGACTAGCGGGAGGTACGAGCAGTACTTC.

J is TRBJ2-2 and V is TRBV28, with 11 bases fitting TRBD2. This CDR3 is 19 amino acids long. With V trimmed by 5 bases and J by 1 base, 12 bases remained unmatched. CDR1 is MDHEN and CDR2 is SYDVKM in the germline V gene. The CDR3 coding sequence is TGTGCCAGCAGTCCTCCCCGGGCCCTAGCGGGAGGGAACACCGGGGAGCTGTTTTTT. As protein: CASSPPRALAGGNTGELFF.

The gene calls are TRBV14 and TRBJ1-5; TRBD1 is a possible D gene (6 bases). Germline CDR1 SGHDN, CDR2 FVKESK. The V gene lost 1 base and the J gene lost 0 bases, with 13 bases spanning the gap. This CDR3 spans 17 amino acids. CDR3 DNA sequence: TGTGCCAGCAGCCAAGGACGCAGGGGCTATAGCAATCAGCCCCAGCATTTT. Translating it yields CASSQGRRGYSNQPQHF.

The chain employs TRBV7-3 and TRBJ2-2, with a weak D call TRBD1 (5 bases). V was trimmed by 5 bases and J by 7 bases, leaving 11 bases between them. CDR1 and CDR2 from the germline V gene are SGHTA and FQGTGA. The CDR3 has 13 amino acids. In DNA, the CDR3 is TGTGCCAGCAGCGCCCACGACAGCGGGGAGCTGTTTTTT. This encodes CASSAHDSGELFF.